Listed below are T cell receptor beta chains from one sample, sequenced in a study of T cells after yellow fever vaccination. TCRdb independently ran MiXCR on the 5' RACE reads; one entry per CDR3 protein. Of about 340,000 distinct CDR3 sequences listed, around 4.1% are singletons. The starting material was PBMCs, obtained 5 days after the yellow fever booster vaccination. The source of these receptors is a man between 18 and 35 years old who received the YFV17D yellow fever vaccine. Each CDR3 is given with its conserved first and last residue. The D gene is left open where the match is weak. A row's size may be missing; if present it is once, few, many or a size class.

D gene | CDR3 length | clone size | J gene | V gene | CDR3 DNA | CDR3 protein
NA | 15 | many | TRBJ1-2 | TRBV5-1 | TGCGCCAGCAGTGCTGCCCCGGGTACTAACTATGGCTACACCTTC | CASSAAPGTNYGYTF
NA | 14 | NA | TRBJ1-1 | TRBV6-5 | TGTGCCAGCAGTTACTCGGGAGGCGGCACTGAAGCTTTCTTT | CASSYSGGGTEAFF
TRBD1 | 15 | NA | TRBJ1-1 | TRBV11-2 | TGTGCCAGCAGCTCAAACAGGGGTCAGGGCACTGAAGCTTTCTTT | CASSSNRGQGTEAFF
NA | 12 | NA | TRBJ2-1 | TRBV7-9 | TGTGCCAGCAGCACCGACAGCAATGAGCAGTTCTTC | CASSTDSNEQFF
NA | 12 | few | TRBJ1-2 | TRBV7-9 | TGTGCCGAGAAGCCGTTGGACTATGGCTACACCTTC | CAEKPLDYGYTF
NA | 15 | few | TRBJ1-4 | TRBV18 | TGTGCCAGCTCACCAACGTTGGGCTCTAATGAAAAACTGTTTTTT | CASSPTLGSNEKLFF
TRBD1 | 15 | NA | TRBJ1-1 | TRBV5-6 | TGTGCCAGCAGCCGGACAGGGTTAGGTTCCACTGAAGCTTTCTTT | CASSRTGLGSTEAFF
NA | 16 | NA | TRBJ1-2 | TRBV13 | TGTGCCAGCAGCGCACTAGGCCGGGACGACTATCCGCGCCCCACCTTC | CASSALGRDDYPRPTF
TRBD2 | 16 | few | TRBJ2-3 | TRBV5-1 | TGCGCCAGCACCTTTCAGACTAGCGGGGGGGATGATACGCAGTATTTT | CASTFQTSGGDDTQYF
NA | 13 | few | TRBJ2-1 | TRBV27 | TGTGCCAGCAGCTCTTTGGTGGGGAATGAGCAGTTCTTC | CASSSLVGNEQFF
NA | 17 | NA | TRBJ1-2 | TRBV6-2/TRBV6-3 | TGTGCCAGCATCAAACCTACACCCGTGGGGGGTAACTATGGCTACACCTTC | CASIKPTPVGGNYGYTF
NA | 14 | many | TRBJ1-1 | TRBV7-2 | TGTGCCAGCAGCCCAGTCGCTGGGGACACTGAAGCTTTCTTT | CASSPVAGDTEAFF
NA | 15 | many | TRBJ2-3 | TRBV5-1 | TGCGCCAGCAGCGACACGTCGACCAGCACAGATACGCAGTATTTT | CASSDTSTSTDTQYF
NA | 14 | many | TRBJ2-5 | TRBV5-1 | TGCGCCAGCAGCGTGGCCGAGGGGAGGGAGACCCAGTACTTC | CASSVAEGRETQYF
NA | 15 | NA | TRBJ1-1 | TRBV7-3 | TGTGCCAGCAGCTTAACGTGGGGGCCTAACACTGAAGCTTTCTTT | CASSLTWGPNTEAFF
TRBD1 | 15 | few | TRBJ2-7 | TRBV5-1 | TGCGCCAGCAGCACAGCCCTGACAGGGGGCTACGAGCAGTACTTC | CASSTALTGGYEQYF
NA | 13 | few | TRBJ1-1 | TRBV11-2 | TGTGCCAGCAGCTTAGCCCGGTTCACTGAAGCTTTCTTT | CASSLARFTEAFF
TRBD2 | 16 | NA | TRBJ2-1 | TRBV12-3/TRBV12-4 | TGTGCCAGCAGTTCGTCAACTAGCGGGGGGTACAATGAGCAGTTCTTC | CASSSSTSGGYNEQFF
NA | 12 | many | TRBJ2-5 | TRBV7-2 | TGTGCCAGCAGCTCCCCTCCGGTGACCCAGTACTTC | CASSSPPVTQYF
TRBD1 | 17 | few | TRBJ1-6 | TRBV4-2 | TGTGCCAGCAGCCACCTGGACAGGGGGCTCGATAATTCACCCCTCCACTTT | CASSHLDRGLDNSPLHF
NA | 12 | few | TRBJ2-2 | TRBV29-1 | TGCAGCGTTATCTGGGACACCGGGGAGCTGTTTTTT | CSVIWDTGELFF
NA | 15 | NA | TRBJ2-1 | TRBV7-9 | TGTGCCAGCAGCCCCCCCGAGGGGGCCTACAATGAGCAGTTCTTC | CASSPPEGAYNEQFF
NA | 13 | few | TRBJ2-1 | TRBV6-5 | TGTGCCAGCAGTTTCCTCGGGGGCGATGAGCAGTTCTTC | CASSFLGGDEQFF
NA | 16 | many | TRBJ1-5 | TRBV7-2 | TGTGCCAGCAGCCTCGCGGGGGGCTATAGCAATCAGCCCCAGCATTTT | CASSLAGGYSNQPQHF
NA | 15 | NA | TRBJ2-3 | TRBV5-5 | TGTGCCAGCAGCTTGATGTTCGGTGACACAGATACGCAGTATTTT | CASSLMFGDTDTQYF
NA | 14 | few | TRBJ1-5 | TRBV5-1 | TGCGCCAGCAGCTTGGATCTAGGGGATCAGCCCCAGCATTTT | CASSLDLGDQPQHF
TRBD2 | 17 | many | TRBJ2-2 | TRBV5-5 | TGTGCCAGCAGCCTACAACTAGCGGGGGGGCCTGGCGGGGAGCTGTTTTTT | CASSLQLAGGPGGELFF
NA | 14 | few | TRBJ1-2 | TRBV7-9 | TGTGCCAGCAGCTTAGTCACGGCAGACTATGGCTACACCTTC | CASSLVTADYGYTF
NA | 18 | few | TRBJ2-1 | TRBV29-1 | TGCAGCGTTCAGTATCGAGGGGTAATACTGAGCTCCTACAATGAGCAGTTCTTC | CSVQYRGVILSSYNEQFF